The rows below give T cell receptor beta chains drawn from one sample of a study of T cell responses to AZD1222 COVID-19 vaccine. Here immunoSEQ multiplex PCR was the method, and the copy in TCRdb shows in-frame clones only, minus some. The sample includes around 140,000 clones, around 84% of them seen just once. This sample comprised peripheral blood, obtained 28 days after the second AZD1222 dose. These receptors were taken from an adult who received the AZD1222 COVID-19 vaccine. The CDR3 runs from the conserved cysteine through the conserved F or W.

j_call v_call cdr3_aa
TRBJ2-7 TRBV7-8 CASSLGATGPYEQYF
TRBJ2-1 TRBV3-1/TRBV3-2 CASSQVRTGEVF
TRBJ2-7 TRBV6-5 CASRLRDSYEQYF
TRBJ1-6 TRBV30 CACNQGEASPLHF
TRBJ1-1 TRBV12-5 CASGTGTVDGMNTEAFF
TRBJ2-5 TRBV6-4 CASRAISYQETQYF
TRBJ1-5 TRBV6-6 CASSYSAGLNNQPQHF
TRBJ1-2 TRBV21-1 CASRFDREQTDPVNYGYTF
TRBJ1-1 TRBV15 CATSRVGLYRGGTEAFF
TRBJ1-1 TRBV2 CASSGEANTEAFF
TRBJ2-3 TRBV9 CASSVGGGRTDTQYF
TRBJ2-7 TRBV5-4 CASSWGDSLYEQYF
TRBJ2-3 TRBV19 CASSPLRGGTDTQYF
TRBJ1-1 TRBV18 CASSRQGSGDTEAFF
TRBJ2-7 TRBV14 CASSSSGLAVLYF
TRBJ1-1 TRBV19 CASSFSGGDTEAFF
TRBJ2-5 TRBV5-6 CASSPGQAAGETQYF
TRBJ1-6 TRBV12-3/TRBV12-4 CASSGLGSPLHF
TRBJ1-5 TRBV3-1/TRBV3-2 CASSALRDGPQHF
TRBJ1-5 TRBV2 CASRETGVGPQHF
TRBJ1-1 TRBV6-4 CASSDRGLNTEAFF
TRBJ1-1 TRBV27 CASSLGETGTNTEAFF
TRBJ2-2 TRBV13 CASSLGGYTGELFF
TRBJ1-5 TRBV12-1 CASKWGVSNQPQHF
TRBJ2-7 TRBV18 CASSPDRWEQYF
TRBJ1-1 TRBV12-3/TRBV12-4 CASSFQKNTEAFF
TRBJ2-3 TRBV5-1 CASSLYAGSTDTQYF
TRBJ2-1 TRBV12-3/TRBV12-4 CASSLSGGNEQFF
TRBJ2-1 TRBV3-1/TRBV3-2 CASGENYRNEQFF
TRBJ1-1 TRBV18 CASSPSEQGLGTEAFF
TRBJ2-3 TRBV7-6 CASSLVGWRGGRPDTQYF
TRBJ1-3 TRBV5-1 CASSTGQGGGNTIYF
TRBJ1-2 TRBV4-1 CASSHGVGSGYTF
TRBJ2-2 TRBV28 CASSFPRTGGAGELFF
TRBJ1-1 TRBV5-1 CASADTGMGATEAFF
TRBJ2-2 TRBV7-9 CASSLGGRSNTGELFF
TRBJ2-7 TRBV4-1 CASSQPGLAGSSYEQYF
TRBJ2-1 TRBV11-3 CASSSTGSYNEQFF
TRBJ1-4 TRBV5-1 CASSLVSNEKLFF
TRBJ2-1 TRBV6-4 CASSDTGGSYNEQFF
TRBJ2-3 TRBV3-1/TRBV3-2 CASSQVDTQYF